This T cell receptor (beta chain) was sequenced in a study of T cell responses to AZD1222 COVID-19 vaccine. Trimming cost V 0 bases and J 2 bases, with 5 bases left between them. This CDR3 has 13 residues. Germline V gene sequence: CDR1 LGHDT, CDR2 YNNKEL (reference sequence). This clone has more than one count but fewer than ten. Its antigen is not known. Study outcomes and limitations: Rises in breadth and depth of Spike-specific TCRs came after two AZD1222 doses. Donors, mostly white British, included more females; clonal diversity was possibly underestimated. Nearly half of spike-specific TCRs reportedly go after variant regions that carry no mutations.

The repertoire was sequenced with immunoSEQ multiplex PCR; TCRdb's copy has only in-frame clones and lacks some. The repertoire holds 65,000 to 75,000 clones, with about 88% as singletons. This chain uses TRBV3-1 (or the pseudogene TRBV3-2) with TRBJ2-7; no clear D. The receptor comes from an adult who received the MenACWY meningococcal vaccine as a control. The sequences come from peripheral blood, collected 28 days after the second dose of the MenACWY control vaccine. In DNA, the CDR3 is TGTGCCAGCAGCCAAGATACGGCCTACGAGCAGTACTTC. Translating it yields CASSQDTAYEQYF.